This paragraph covers one T cell receptor (beta chain) sequence. There is no known antigen for this receptor. No qualities accompany the bases; no much larger clone lies one base away. Inclusive of the bounding cysteine and phenylalanine, the CDR3 is 15 residues long. Left in the record is the CDR3 DNA by itself, 45 bases read in frame from the first base. CDR1 LNHDA and CDR2 SQIVND are derived from the germline V gene (reference sequence). Deletion took 3 bases off V and 5 bases off J, with a span of 14 bases between the germline ends. This sample is drawn from a study of radiotherapy plus CTLA-4 blockade in lung cancer (dated by TCRdb to the late 2010s). Regarding the complete study: Objective responses were observed in 15% to 20% of enrolled patients, and disease control was achieved in 31%.

The paper's findings and limits, for the study overall: After treatment with radiotherapy and ipilimumab, TCR clones that originated in tumors expanded in peripheral blood. The strongest predictors of response were reported to be early dynamic shifts in blood T cell clones along with a rise in serum interferon-beta following radiation.

Focal radiation therapy combined with CTLA-4 blockade (ipilimumab) was tested in patients with chemo-refractory metastatic non-small-cell lung cancer. The method behind the library was the immunoSEQ multiplex PCR assay. In its TCRdb copy, this immuneACCESS table keeps in-frame sequences only and misses some clones. Where compared with another copy, unresolved V genes explain less than half of these, and the others have no known cause. Across this sample there are some 35,000 clones, with around 85% seen only once. Of the sample, 5% to 6% is held by the ten largest clones. This sample comprised peripheral blood, obtained from a patient treated with radiotherapy plus ipilimumab. This receptor was identified in a human donor with non-small cell lung cancer who had stable disease on radiotherapy plus ipilimumab. The chain links TRBV19 with TRBJ2-1; D gene: possibly TRBD2, on 7 matching bases. The sequenced DNA: TGTGCCAGTAGTATGGGGAGGGGGAGACACAATGAGCAGTTCTTC. It specifies CASSMGRGRHNEQFF.